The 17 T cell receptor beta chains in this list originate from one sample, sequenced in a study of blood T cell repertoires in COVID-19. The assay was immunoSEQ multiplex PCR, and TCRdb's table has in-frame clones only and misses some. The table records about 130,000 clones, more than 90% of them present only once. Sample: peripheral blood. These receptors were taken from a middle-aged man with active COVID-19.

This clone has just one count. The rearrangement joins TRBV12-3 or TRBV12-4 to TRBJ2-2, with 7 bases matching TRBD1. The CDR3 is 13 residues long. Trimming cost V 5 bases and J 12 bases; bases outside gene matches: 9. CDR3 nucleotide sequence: TGTGCCAGCAGTCCTCCACAGGGGTCGAAGCTGTTTTTT. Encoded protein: CASSPPQGSKLFF.

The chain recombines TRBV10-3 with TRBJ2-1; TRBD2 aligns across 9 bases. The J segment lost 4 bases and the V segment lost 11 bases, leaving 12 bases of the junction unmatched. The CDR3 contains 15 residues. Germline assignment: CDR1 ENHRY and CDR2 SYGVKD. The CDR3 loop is CAVALLAGGYNEQFF. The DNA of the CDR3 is TGTGCCGTAGCGCTACTAGCGGGTGGGTACAATGAGCAGTTCTTC.

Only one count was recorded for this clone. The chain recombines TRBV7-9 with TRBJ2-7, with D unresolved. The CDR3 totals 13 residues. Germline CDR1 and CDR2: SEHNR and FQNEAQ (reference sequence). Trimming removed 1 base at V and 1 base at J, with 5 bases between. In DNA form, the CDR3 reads TGTGCCAGCAGCTTAGATATGTCCTACGAGCAGTACGTC. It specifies CASSLDMSYEQYV.

The CDR3 loop reads CASSLDREDTQYF. In DNA, the CDR3 is TGTGCCAGCAGCTTAGATCGGGAGGATACGCAGTATTTT. This chain links TRBV7-7 with TRBJ2-3; D possibly corresponds to TRBD2 (6 bases). The CDR3 loop spans 13 amino acids. Trimming took off 1 base at V and 6 bases at J, with 8 bases between the two ends. CDR1 and CDR2 from the germline V gene are SSHAT and FNYEAQ (reference sequence).

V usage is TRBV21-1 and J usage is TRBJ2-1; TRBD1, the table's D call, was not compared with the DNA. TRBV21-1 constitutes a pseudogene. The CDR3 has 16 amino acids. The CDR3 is CASSKEGTERSNEQFF. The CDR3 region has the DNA TGTGCCAGCAGCAAAGAAGGGACAGAGAGAAGCAATGAGCAGTTCTTC.

The CDR3, as DNA: TGTGCCACCAGCAGATCTGGGACAGGTAACACCGGGGAGCTGTTTTTT. Its protein is CATSRSGTGNTGELFF. The chain has TRBV15 and TRBJ2-2, with 8 bases fitting TRBD1. V trimming: 2 bases; J trimming: 2 bases; junction bases outside the gene matches: 4. This CDR3 region has 16 residues. From germline, CDR1 is LNHNV and CDR2 YYDKDF (reference sequence).

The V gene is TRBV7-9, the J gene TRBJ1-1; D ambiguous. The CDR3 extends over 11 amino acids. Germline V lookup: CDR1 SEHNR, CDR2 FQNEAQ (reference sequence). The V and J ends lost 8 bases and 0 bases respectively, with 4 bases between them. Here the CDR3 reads CASPMNTEAFF. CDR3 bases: TGTGCCAGCCCAATGAACACTGAAGCTTTCTTT.

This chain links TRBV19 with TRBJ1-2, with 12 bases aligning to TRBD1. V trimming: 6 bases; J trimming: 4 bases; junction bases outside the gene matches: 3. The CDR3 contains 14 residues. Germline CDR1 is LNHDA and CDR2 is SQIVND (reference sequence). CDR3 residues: CASRPGQGAYGYTF. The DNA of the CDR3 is TGTGCCAGTAGACCGGGACAGGGGGCCTATGGCTACACCTTC.

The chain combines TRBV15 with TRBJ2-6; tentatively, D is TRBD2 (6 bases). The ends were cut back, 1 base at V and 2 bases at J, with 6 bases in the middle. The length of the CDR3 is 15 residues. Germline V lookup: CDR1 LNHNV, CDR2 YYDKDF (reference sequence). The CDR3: CATSRGGAGANVLTF. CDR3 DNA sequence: TGTGCCACCAGCAGAGGGGGGGCTGGGGCCAACGTCCTGACTTTC.

The DNA for the CDR3 is TGTGCCAGTAGTAGAGGTTCTGGGGCCAACGTCCTGACTTTC. Its translation is CASSRGSGANVLTF. This rearrangement joins TRBV19 to TRBJ2-6; no firm D call. Per the germline V gene, CDR1 is LNHDA and CDR2 is SQIVND (reference sequence). With 4 bases removed from V and 1 base from J, the gap between germline ends came to 5 bases. This CDR3 comprises 14 residues.

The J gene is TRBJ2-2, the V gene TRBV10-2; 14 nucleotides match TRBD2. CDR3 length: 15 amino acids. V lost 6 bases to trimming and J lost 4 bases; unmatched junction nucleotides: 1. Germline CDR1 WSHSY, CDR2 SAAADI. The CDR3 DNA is TGCGCCAGCAGGACTAGCGGGGGGGCCACCGGGGAGCTGTTTTTT. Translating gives CASRTSGGATGELFF.

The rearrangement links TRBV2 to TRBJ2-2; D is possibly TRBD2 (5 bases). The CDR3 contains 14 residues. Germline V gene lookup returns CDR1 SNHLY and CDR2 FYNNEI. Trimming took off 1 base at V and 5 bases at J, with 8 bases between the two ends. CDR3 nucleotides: TGTGCCAGCAGTGAAGGCGGCGGGACCGGGGAGCTGTTTTTT. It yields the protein CASSEGGGTGELFF.

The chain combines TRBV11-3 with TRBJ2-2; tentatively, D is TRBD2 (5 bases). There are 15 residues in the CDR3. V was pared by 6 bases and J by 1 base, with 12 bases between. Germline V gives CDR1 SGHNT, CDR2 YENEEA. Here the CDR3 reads CASRLRGGNTGELFF. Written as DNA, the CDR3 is TGTGCCAGCAGGCTTCGCGGAGGGAACACCGGGGAGCTGTTTTTT.

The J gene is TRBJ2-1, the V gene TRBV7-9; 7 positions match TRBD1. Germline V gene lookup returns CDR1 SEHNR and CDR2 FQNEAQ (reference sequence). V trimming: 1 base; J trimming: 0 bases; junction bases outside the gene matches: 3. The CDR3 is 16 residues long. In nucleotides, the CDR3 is TGTGCCAGCAGCTTAGTAGGGGGCCGCTCCTACAATGAGCAGTTCTTC. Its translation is CASSLVGGRSYNEQFF.

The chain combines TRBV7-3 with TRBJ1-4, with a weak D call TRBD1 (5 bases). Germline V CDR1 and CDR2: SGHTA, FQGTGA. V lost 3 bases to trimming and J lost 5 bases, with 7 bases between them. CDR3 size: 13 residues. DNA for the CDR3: TGTGCCAGCAGCTTGGGGCCGAATGAAAAACTGTTTTTT. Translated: CASSLGPNEKLFF.

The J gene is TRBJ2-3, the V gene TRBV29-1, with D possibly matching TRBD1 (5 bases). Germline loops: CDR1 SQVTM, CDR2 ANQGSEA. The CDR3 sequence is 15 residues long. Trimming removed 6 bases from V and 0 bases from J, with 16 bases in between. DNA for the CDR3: TGCAGCGTCCGCCTCAGGGCTCTTAGCACAGATACGCAGTATTTT. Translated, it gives CSVRLRALSTDTQYF.

Here the CDR3 DNA reads TGTGCCAGCAGCTTAGCGGGAGGGGTGTGGCAAGAGACCCAGTACTTC. Translating it yields CASSLAGGVWQETQYF. The J gene is TRBJ2-5, the V gene TRBV7-6; TRBD2 agrees at 7 bases. Germline V gives CDR1 SGHVS, CDR2 FNYEAQ. Trimming at V came to 0 bases and at J to 2 bases, leaving 6 bases not matched to a gene. The CDR3 consists of 16 residues.